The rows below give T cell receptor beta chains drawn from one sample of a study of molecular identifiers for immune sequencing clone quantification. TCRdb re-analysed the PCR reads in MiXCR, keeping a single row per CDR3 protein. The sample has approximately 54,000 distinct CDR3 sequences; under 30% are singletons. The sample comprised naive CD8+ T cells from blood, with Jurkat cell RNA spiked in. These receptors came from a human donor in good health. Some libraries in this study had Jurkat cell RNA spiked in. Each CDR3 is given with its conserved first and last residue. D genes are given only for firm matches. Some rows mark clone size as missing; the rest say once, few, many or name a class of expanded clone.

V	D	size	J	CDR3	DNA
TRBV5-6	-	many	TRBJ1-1	CASSPRIGSLNTEAFF	TGTGCCAGCAGCCCGCGGATAGGATCTTTGAACACTGAAGCTTTCTTT
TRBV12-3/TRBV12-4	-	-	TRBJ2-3	CASRSSHTDTQYF	TGTGCCAGCAGGTCTAGTCACACAGATACGCAGTATTTT
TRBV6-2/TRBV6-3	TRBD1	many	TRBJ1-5	CASRPGTGLSNQPQHF	TGTGCCAGCAGACCCGGGACAGGTCTTAGCAATCAGCCCCAGCATTTT
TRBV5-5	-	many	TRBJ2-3	CASSSMRARPTDTQYF	TGTGCCAGCAGCTCGATGCGGGCGCGCCCCACAGATACGCAGTATTTT
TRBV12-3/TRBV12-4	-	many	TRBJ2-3	CASSLLAAGYSDTQYF	TGTGCCAGCAGCCTGCTAGCCGCGGGCTACTCAGATACGCAGTATTTT
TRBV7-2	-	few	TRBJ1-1	CASSLAPGQEAFF	TGTGCCAGCAGCTTAGCACCGGGACAAGAAGCTTTCTTT
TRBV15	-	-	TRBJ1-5	CATSRDRGANQPQHF	TGTGCCACCAGCAGAGATCGAGGGGCCAATCAGCCCCAGCATTTT
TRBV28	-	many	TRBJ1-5	CASSQPRELSQPQHF	TGTGCCAGCAGCCAACCCAGGGAGTTAAGTCAGCCCCAGCATTTT
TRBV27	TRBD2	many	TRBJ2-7	CASSLATGGYEQYF	TGTGCCAGCAGTTTGGCAACGGGAGGCTACGAGCAGTACTTC
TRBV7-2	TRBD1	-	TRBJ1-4	CASSFGTGREKLFF	TGTGCCAGCAGCTTCGGGACAGGGAGAGAAAAACTGTTTTTT
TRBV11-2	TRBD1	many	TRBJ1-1	CASSLGTGMNTEAFF	TGTGCCAGCAGCTTGGGGACAGGGATGAACACTGAAGCTTTCTTT
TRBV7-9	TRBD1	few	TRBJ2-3	CASSFPRDRGGADTQYF	TGTGCCAGCAGCTTCCCCCGGGACAGGGGTGGCGCAGATACGCAGTATTTT
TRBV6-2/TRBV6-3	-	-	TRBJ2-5	CASSYLLGQETQYF	TGTGCCAGCAGTTACTTGCTGGGTCAAGAGACCCAGTACTTC
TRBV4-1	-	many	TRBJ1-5	CASSQVAGSNQPQHF	TGCGCCAGCAGCCAAGTGGCCGGGAGCAATCAGCCCCAGCATTTT
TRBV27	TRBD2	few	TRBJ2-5	CASSLSGLATETQYF	TGTGCCAGCAGTTTGTCGGGACTAGCGACAGAGACCCAGTACTTC
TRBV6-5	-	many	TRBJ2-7	CASRPLAGLYEQYF	TGTGCCAGCAGGCCCCTTGCGGGCCTCTACGAGCAGTACTTC
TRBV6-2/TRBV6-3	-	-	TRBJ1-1	CARRYGGGIPDAFF	TGTGCGCGCCGTTACGGGGGTGGGATCCCTGACGCTTTCTTT
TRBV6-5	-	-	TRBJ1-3	CASSSVGAGNTIYF	TGTGCCAGCAGTTCTGTGGGCGCTGGAAACACCATATATTTT
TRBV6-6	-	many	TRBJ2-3	CASSYSDRPSDTQYF	TGTGCCAGCAGTTACTCCGACAGACCTTCAGATACGCAGTATTTT
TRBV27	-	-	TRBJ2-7	CARSLLGPYEQYF	TGTGCCAGAAGTTTATTAGGGCCCTACGAGCAGTACTTC
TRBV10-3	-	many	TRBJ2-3	CAISESSDTQYF	TGTGCCATCAGTGAGTCGTCAGATACGCAGTATTTT
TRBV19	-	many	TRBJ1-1	CASTPEGGAFTEAFF	TGTGCCAGTACCCCGGAGGGGGGGGCTTTCACTGAAGCTTTCTTT
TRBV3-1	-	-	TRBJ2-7	CASSQVVAREQYF	TGTGCCAGCAGCCAAGTTGTTGCTCGAGAGCAGTACTTC
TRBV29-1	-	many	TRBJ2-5	CSVRDIQETQYF	TGCAGCGTGCGGGACATCCAAGAGACCCAGTACTTC
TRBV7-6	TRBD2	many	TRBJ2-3	CASSPLTSGTDTQYF	TGTGCCAGCAGCCCCCTGACTAGCGGAACAGATACGCAGTATTTT
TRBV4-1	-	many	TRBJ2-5	CASSQDRITGLETQYF	TGCGCCAGCAGCCAAGACCGCATAACAGGGCTAGAGACCCAGTACTTC
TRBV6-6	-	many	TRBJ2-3	CASSVGGGGTDTQYF	TGTGCCAGCTCGGTGGGGGGCGGGGGCACAGATACGCAGTATTTT
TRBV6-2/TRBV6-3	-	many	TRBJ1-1	CASSYPYRTEAFF	TGTGCCAGCAGTTACCCGTACCGCACTGAAGCTTTCTTT
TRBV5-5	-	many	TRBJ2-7	CASSLAPVGRGEGYEQYF	TGTGCCAGCAGCTTGGCGCCGGTGGGCAGGGGTGAAGGCTACGAGCAGTACTTC
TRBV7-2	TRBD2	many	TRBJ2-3	CASSLASLALGDTQYF	TGTGCCAGCAGCTTAGCCTCACTAGCGCTAGGAGATACGCAGTATTTT
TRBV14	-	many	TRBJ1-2	CASSQDLGGYGYTF	TGTGCCAGCAGCCAAGATCTCGGCGGCTATGGCTACACCTTC
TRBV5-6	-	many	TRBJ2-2	CASSTGYSVGELFF	TGTGCCAGCAGCACAGGTTACAGCGTCGGGGAGCTGTTTTTT
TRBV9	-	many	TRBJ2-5	CASSPEGASQETQYF	TGTGCCAGCAGCCCCGAGGGAGCTAGCCAAGAGACCCAGTACTTC
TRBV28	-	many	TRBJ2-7	CASTTSYGSINSYEQYF	TGTGCCAGCACCACTTCTTACGGGAGTATTAACTCCTACGAGCAGTACTTC
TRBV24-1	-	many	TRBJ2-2	CATGLVWTNTGELFF	TGTGCCACCGGACTGGTTTGGACGAACACCGGGGAGCTGTTTTTT
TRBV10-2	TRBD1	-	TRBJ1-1	CASSDPGQGPSEAFF	TGCGCCAGCAGTGACCCCGGACAGGGGCCATCAGAAGCTTTCTTT
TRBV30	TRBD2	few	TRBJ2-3	CAWSNGGASTDTQYF	TGTGCCTGGAGTAACGGGGGGGCTAGCACAGATACGCAGTATTTT
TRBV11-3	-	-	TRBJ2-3	CASSPDSDDTQYF	TGTGCCAGCAGCCCGGACTCCGACGATACGCAGTATTTT
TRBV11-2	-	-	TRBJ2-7	CASSLDYPTSGHEQYF	TGTGCCAGCAGCTTAGATTATCCCACCAGCGGTCACGAGCAGTACTTC
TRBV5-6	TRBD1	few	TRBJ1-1	CASSLWGFGQGGTEAFF	TGTGCCAGCAGCTTGTGGGGTTTCGGACAGGGGGGCACTGAAGCTTTCTTT
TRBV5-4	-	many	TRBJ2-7	CASSLVLGQQYEQYF	TGTGCCAGCAGCTTGGTGCTAGGACAGCAATACGAGCAGTACTTC
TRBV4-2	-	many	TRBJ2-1	CASSQVVEGPYNEQFF	TGTGCCAGCAGCCAAGTGGTCGAGGGCCCCTACAATGAGCAGTTCTTC
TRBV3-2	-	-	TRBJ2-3	CASSRSSGRADTDTQYF	TGTGCCAGCAGCCGCAGCAGCGGGAGGGCTGACACAGATACGCAGTATTTT
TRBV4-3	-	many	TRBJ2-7	CASSHSLGSYEQYF	TGCGCCAGCAGCCATTCTTTGGGCTCCTACGAGCAGTACTTC
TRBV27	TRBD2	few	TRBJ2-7	CASSNKLVAGGYEQYF	TGTGCCAGCAGTAATAAACTCGTAGCGGGGGGATACGAGCAGTACTTC
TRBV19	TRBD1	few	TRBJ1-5	CASSSAGQGSNQPQHF	TGTGCCAGTAGCTCCGCGGGACAGGGGTCCAATCAGCCCCAGCATTTT
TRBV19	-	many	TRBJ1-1	CASSITGNTEAFF	TGTGCCAGTAGTATTACAGGAAACACTGAAGCTTTCTTT
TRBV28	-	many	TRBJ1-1	CASSLGGLTEAFF	TGTGCCAGCAGTTTAGGGGGGTTGACTGAAGCTTTCTTT
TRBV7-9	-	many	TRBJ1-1	CASSFPEAFF	TGTGCCAGCAGCTTCCCTGAAGCTTTCTTT
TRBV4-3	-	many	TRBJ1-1	CASSQIRGGSVEAFF	TGCGCCAGCAGCCAAATTAGAGGAGGAAGTGTTGAAGCTTTCTTT
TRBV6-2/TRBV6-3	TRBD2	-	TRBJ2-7	CASSLGTSGSYEQYF	TGTGCCAGCAGTTTGGGGACTAGCGGGTCCTACGAGCAGTACTTC
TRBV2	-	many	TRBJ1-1	CAIRAPPSTEAFF	TGTGCCATCCGGGCCCCCCCGTCGACTGAAGCTTTCTTT
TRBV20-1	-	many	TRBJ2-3	CSARDEADTDTQYF	TGCAGTGCTAGAGATGAAGCGGACACAGATACGCAGTATTTT
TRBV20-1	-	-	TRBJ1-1	CSAETTNSHEAFF	TGCAGTGCCGAAACTACAAACTCCCATGAAGCTTTCTTT
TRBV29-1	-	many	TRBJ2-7	CSVGAGPYEQYF	TGCAGCGTTGGGGCGGGACCCTACGAGCAGTACTTC